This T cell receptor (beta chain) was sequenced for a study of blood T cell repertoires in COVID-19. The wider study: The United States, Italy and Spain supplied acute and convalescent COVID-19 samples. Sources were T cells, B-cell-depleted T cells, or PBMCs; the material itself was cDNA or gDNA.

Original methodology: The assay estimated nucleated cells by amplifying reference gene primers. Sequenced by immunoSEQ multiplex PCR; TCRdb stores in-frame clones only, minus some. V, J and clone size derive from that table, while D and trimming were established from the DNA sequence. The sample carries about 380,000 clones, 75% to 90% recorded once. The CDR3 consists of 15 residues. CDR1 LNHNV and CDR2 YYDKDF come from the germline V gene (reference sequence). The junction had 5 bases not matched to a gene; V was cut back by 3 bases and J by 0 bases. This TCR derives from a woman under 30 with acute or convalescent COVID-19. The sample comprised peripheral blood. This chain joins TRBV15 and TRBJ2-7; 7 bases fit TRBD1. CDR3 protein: CATSRDRRSSYEQYF. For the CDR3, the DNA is TGTGCCACCAGCAGGGACAGGAGATCCTCCTACGAGCAGTACTTC.